Following are 2 T cell receptor beta chains from one sample sequenced in a study of blood T cell repertoires in COVID-19. Repertoires were generated with immunoSEQ multiplex PCR, while TCRdb's copy carries only in-frame clones and drops some. In the table there are 150,000 to 200,000 clones, around 85% of which are singletons. Sequencing used PBMCs or T cells enriched from blood (not recorded which). The origin of the receptors is a man aged 35 to 55 who had recovered from COVID-19.

The V gene is TRBV30, the J gene TRBJ1-5; TRBD1 aligns across 7 bases. V dropped 2 bases and J dropped 0; count of bases not matched to a gene: 7. This CDR3 has 16 amino acids. The V gene's germline CDR1 is GTSNPN and CDR2 SVGIG (reference sequence). The DNA for the CDR3 is TGTGCCTGGAGTAGCCGGGACAGAGTTAGCAATCAGCCCCAGCATTTT. It translates to CAWSSRDRVSNQPQHF.

This chain joins TRBV25-1 and TRBJ2-3; D is ambiguous. The CDR3 loop spans 14 amino acids. CDR1 and CDR2 (germline): MGHDK, SYGVNS. Trimming shortened V by 1 base and J by 2 bases, and 7 bases separated the two germline ends. CDR3 sequence reads: CASSESISTDTQYF. The DNA of the CDR3 is TGTGCCAGCAGTGAATCCATTTCCACAGATACGCAGTATTTT.